The clone carrying this TCR beta chain has only one observation. What it binds is not known. The data derive from a study of cytomegalovirus exposure and HLA in healthy donors. The wider study: Of all 400 or so donors who were genotyped, about 84% belonged to the Caucasian-associated ancestry cluster.

Whole-study findings and limits: Among immune exposure information, only CMV serostatus was available.

The PCR ran on 60 Vbeta and 13 Jbeta primers. The method was immunoSEQ multiplex PCR; TCRdb's version includes in-frame clones alone and lacks a portion of them. Of 100,000 to 130,000 clones listed, under 85% were seen once; the top ten hold roughly 4.2%. Sequenced: PBMCs. This TCR derives from a male donor in good health and CMV-seronegative.

CDR3 amino acids: CASSLGPGAKETQYF. The CDR3 nucleotides read TGCGCCAGCAGCTTGGGTCCAGGGGCCAAAGAGACCCAGTACTTC. V usage is TRBV5-1 and J usage is TRBJ2-5, with D perhaps TRBD1 (6 bases). This CDR3 is built from 15 residues. V shed 0 bases and J shed 3 bases, with 12 bases lying between them. The germline gives CDR1 SGHRS, CDR2 YFSETQ.